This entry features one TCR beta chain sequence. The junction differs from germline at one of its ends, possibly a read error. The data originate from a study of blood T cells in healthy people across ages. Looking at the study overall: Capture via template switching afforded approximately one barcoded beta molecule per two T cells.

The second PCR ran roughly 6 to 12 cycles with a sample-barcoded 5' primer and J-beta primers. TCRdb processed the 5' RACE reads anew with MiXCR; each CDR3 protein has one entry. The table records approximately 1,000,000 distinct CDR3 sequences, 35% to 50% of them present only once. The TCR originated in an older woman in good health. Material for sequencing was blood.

The CDR3 region has the DNA TGTGCCATCAGCAGAGGCGGGCAGGGGCGGGATACGCAGTATTTT. Its translation is CAISRGGQGRDTQYF. This chain links TRBV15 with TRBJ2-3; perhaps TRBD1 as D (6 bases). Germline assignment: CDR1 LNHNV and CDR2 YYDKDF (reference sequence). CDR3 length equals 15 residues.